The 5 T cell receptor beta chains presented below share a single source sample, sequenced in a study of blood T cell repertoires in COVID-19. The repertoire was sequenced with immunoSEQ multiplex PCR; TCRdb's copy has only in-frame clones and lacks some. The sample has under 250,000 clones, 84% seen once. The sample consisted of peripheral blood. These receptors originate from a man over 45 with acute or convalescent COVID-19.

The CDR3 coding sequence is TGTGCCTGGAGTTCGGGGTTCTCTGGAAACACCATATATTTT. This translates into CAWSSGFSGNTIYF. V is TRBV30 and J is TRBJ1-3; D ambiguous. CDR3 length: 14 residues. The ends were cut back, 2 bases at V and 0 bases at J, with 8 bases in the middle. The germline V gene encodes CDR1 GTSNPN and CDR2 SVGIG (reference sequence).

V is TRBV9 and J is TRBJ1-1, with TRBD1 matching over 8 bases. The length of the CDR3 is 14 residues. V gave up 4 bases and J gave up 4 bases; unmatched junction bases: 6. The germline V gene has CDR1 SGDLS and CDR2 YYNGEE. CDR3 region: CASSQRQGTTEAFF. CDR3 nucleotides: TGTGCCAGCAGCCAGAGACAGGGGACCACTGAAGCTTTCTTT.

This clone was picked up a small number of times. This sequence joins TRBV18 and TRBJ1-2; D gene uncertain. Germline values: CDR1 KGHSH, CDR2 LQKENI. The CDR3 contains 12 residues. V gave up 4 bases and J gave up 8 bases, with 11 bases separating them. CDR3 DNA: TGTGCCAGCTCACACACGTCTAGGGGCTACACCTTC. Protein product: CASSHTSRGYTF.

J is TRBJ1-4 and V is TRBV28; the D gene is possibly TRBD1 (5 bases). V dropped 5 bases and J dropped 7 bases, with 14 bases sitting between them. The V gene's germline CDR1 is MDHEN and CDR2 SYDVKM. The CDR3 covers 14 residues. The CDR3 DNA follows: TGTGCCAGCAGTCTGGGAAGGGGCCGTGAAAAACTGTTTTTT. The encoded protein is CASSLGRGREKLFF.

This rearrangement joins TRBV5-1 to TRBJ1-3; D possibly corresponds to TRBD1 (6 bases). The CDR3 contains 18 residues. V lost 0 bases, J lost 1 base, and 17 bases lay in between. Germline V gene sequence: CDR1 SGHRS, CDR2 YFSETQ. CDR3 protein: CASSLAEYRVASGNTIYF. The CDR3 region has the DNA TGCGCCAGCAGCTTGGCCGAGTACAGGGTAGCGTCTGGAAACACCATATATTTT.